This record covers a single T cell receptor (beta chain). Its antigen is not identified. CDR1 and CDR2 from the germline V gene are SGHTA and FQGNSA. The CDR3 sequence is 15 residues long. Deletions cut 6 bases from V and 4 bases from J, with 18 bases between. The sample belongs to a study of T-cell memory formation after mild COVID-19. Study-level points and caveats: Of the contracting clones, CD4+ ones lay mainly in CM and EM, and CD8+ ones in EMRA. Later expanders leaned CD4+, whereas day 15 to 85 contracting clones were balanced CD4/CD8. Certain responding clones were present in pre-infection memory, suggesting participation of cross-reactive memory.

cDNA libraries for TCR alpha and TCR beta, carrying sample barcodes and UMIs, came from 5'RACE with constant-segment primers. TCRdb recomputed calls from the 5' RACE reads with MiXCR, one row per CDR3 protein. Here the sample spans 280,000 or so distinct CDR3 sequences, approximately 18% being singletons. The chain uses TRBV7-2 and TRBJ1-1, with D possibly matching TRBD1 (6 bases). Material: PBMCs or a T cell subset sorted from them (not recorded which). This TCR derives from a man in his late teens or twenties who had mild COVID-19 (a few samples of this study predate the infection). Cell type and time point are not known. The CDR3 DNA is TGTGCCAGCAGGTTAACCGGGACATCAGGCACTGAAGCTTTCTTT. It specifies CASRLTGTSGTEAFF.